The rows below give T cell receptor beta chains drawn from one sample of a study of control samples from healthy donors and cancer patients. Clones were sequenced by immunoSEQ multiplex PCR, and TCRdb holds only the in-frame ones, with some missing. In the table there are some 140,000 clones, roughly 89% of which are singletons. The sequenced sample consisted of blood. The receptors originated from a young man in good health. Both conserved end residues are part of each CDR3. Fields, in order: J gene, clone size, D gene, V gene, CDR3 protein, CDR3 DNA. A D gene is named only where the DNA matches it firmly. The size entry is marked missing in some rows and otherwise reads once, few, many or a size class.

J: TRBJ1-2; size: -; D: -; V: TRBV27; CDR3: CASSPKTGLDGYTF; DNA: TGTGCCAGCAGTCCCAAGACGGGGCTCGATGGCTACACCTTC
J: TRBJ1-4; size: -; D: TRBD1; V: TRBV4-2; CDR3: CASSHRDRGSTNEKLFF; DNA: TGTGCCAGCAGCCACCGGGACAGGGGTTCAACTAATGAAAAACTGTTTTTT
J: TRBJ2-1; size: -; D: -; V: TRBV9; CDR3: CASSGRVGNEQFF; DNA: TGTGCCAGCAGCGGCAGGGTGGGGAATGAGCAGTTCTTC
J: TRBJ2-7; size: once; D: TRBD2; V: TRBV9; CDR3: CASSVGLAANYEQYF; DNA: TGTGCCAGCAGCGTAGGACTAGCGGCGAACTACGAGCAGTACTTC
J: TRBJ1-2; size: -; D: -; V: TRBV7-9; CDR3: CAAGTRPGYTF; DNA: TGTGCCGCCGGGACAAGACCCGGCTACACCTTC
J: TRBJ2-7; size: -; D: TRBD2; V: TRBV3-1/TRBV3-2; CDR3: CASSQTASGGSYEQYF; DNA: TGTGCCAGCAGCCAAACGGCTAGCGGGGGATCCTACGAGCAGTACTTC
J: TRBJ2-6; size: -; D: -; V: TRBV4-3; CDR3: CASSQARDSGANVLTF; DNA: TGCGCCAGCAGCCAAGCCAGGGACTCTGGGGCCAACGTCCTGACTTTC
J: TRBJ1-1; size: -; D: TRBD1; V: TRBV2; CDR3: CASSRQGNTEAFF; DNA: TGTGCCAGCAGTCGACAGGGGAACACTGAAGCTTTCTTT
J: TRBJ2-1; size: -; D: TRBD2; V: TRBV3-1/TRBV3-2; CDR3: CASSQDPPGLANNEQFF; DNA: TGTGCCAGCAGCCAAGACCCACCGGGACTAGCTAACAATGAGCAGTTCTTC
J: TRBJ1-3; size: once; D: TRBD1; V: TRBV7-2; CDR3: CASSLERGLGNTIYF; DNA: TGTGCCAGCAGCTTAGAGAGGGGGCTAGGAAACACCATATATTTT
J: TRBJ2-3; size: -; D: -; V: TRBV7-2; CDR3: CASRPDYPSTDTQYF; DNA: TGTGCCAGCAGACCGGACTACCCTAGCACAGATACGCAGTATTTT
J: TRBJ2-7; size: -; D: -; V: TRBV2; CDR3: CASSVRGPIYEQYF; DNA: TGTGCCAGCAGCGTACGGGGACCGATTTACGAGCAGTACTTC
J: TRBJ2-3; size: -; D: -; V: TRBV12-5; CDR3: CASGLWGWEADTQYF; DNA: TGTGCTAGTGGTTTGTGGGGATGGGAAGCAGATACGCAGTATTTT
J: TRBJ1-2; size: -; D: TRBD1; V: TRBV14; CDR3: CASSPYVGQAYGYTF; DNA: TGTGCCAGCAGCCCGTATGTGGGACAGGCATATGGCTACACCTTC
J: TRBJ1-3; size: -; D: -; V: TRBV28; CDR3: CASSPHPYTIYF; DNA: TGTGCCAGCAGTCCTCATCCGTACACCATATATTTT
J: TRBJ1-2; size: -; D: -; V: TRBV11-3; CDR3: CASSLSAGANYGYTF; DNA: TGTGCCAGCAGCTTATCGGCAGGGGCTAACTATGGCTACACCTTC
J: TRBJ1-1; size: -; D: -; V: TRBV12-3/TRBV12-4; CDR3: CASSFGVQAFF; DNA: TGTGCCAGCAGTTTCGGGGTCCAAGCTTTCTTT
J: TRBJ1-4; size: -; D: -; V: TRBV27; CDR3: CASSWQGGEKLFF; DNA: TGTGCCAGCAGTTGGCAGGGAGGGGAAAAACTGTTTTTT
J: TRBJ2-6; size: -; D: -; V: TRBV27; CDR3: CASSARLAGANVLTF; DNA: TGTGCCAGCAGTGCCCGGCTGGCTGGGGCCAACGTCCTGACTTTC
J: TRBJ1-5; size: -; D: -; V: TRBV7-8; CDR3: CASSLEGVMSNQPQHF; DNA: TGTGCCAGCAGCTTAGAAGGGGTGATGAGCAATCAGCCCCAGCATTTT
J: TRBJ1-2; size: -; D: -; V: TRBV7-2; CDR3: CASSAETVFYGYTF; DNA: TGTGCCAGCAGCGCCGAGACAGTTTTCTATGGCTACACCTTC
J: TRBJ2-1; size: few; D: -; V: TRBV15; CDR3: CATSRAGTEPYNEQFF; DNA: TGTGCCACCAGCAGAGCCGGGACCGAACCTTACAATGAGCAGTTCTTC
J: TRBJ2-1; size: -; D: TRBD1; V: TRBV7-8; CDR3: CASSSGQGLVVNEQFF; DNA: TGTGCCAGCAGCTCGGGACAGGGTCTTGTGGTGAATGAGCAGTTCTTC
J: TRBJ2-7; size: -; D: TRBD2; V: TRBV6-5; CDR3: CASGTRGRSYEQYF; DNA: TGTGCCAGCGGGACTCGCGGGAGATCCTACGAGCAGTACTTC
J: TRBJ2-7; size: -; D: TRBD2; V: TRBV6-2/TRBV6-3; CDR3: CASSLLAADLLDRGSYEQYF; DNA: TGTGCCAGCAGTCTTCTAGCGGCCGACCTCCTAGACCGGGGCTCCTACGAGCAGTACTTC
J: TRBJ2-7; size: -; D: -; V: TRBV4-1; CDR3: CASSLSGGPTYEQYF; DNA: TGCGCCAGCAGCCTCTCCGGGGGACCTACCTACGAGCAGTACTTC
J: TRBJ1-5; size: -; D: TRBD1; V: TRBV27; CDR3: CASSYRAGGINQPQHF; DNA: TGTGCCAGCAGTTATAGGGCAGGGGGAATCAATCAGCCCCAGCATTTT
J: TRBJ2-1; size: -; D: -; V: TRBV19; CDR3: CASSWGRPPNEQFF; DNA: TGTGCCAGTAGTTGGGGGAGGCCCCCCAATGAGCAGTTCTTC
J: TRBJ2-3; size: -; D: -; V: TRBV5-8; CDR3: CASSLSGAGADTQYF; DNA: TGTGCCAGCAGCTTGTCAGGGGCCGGGGCGGATACGCAGTATTTT
J: TRBJ1-2; size: once; D: -; V: TRBV5-6; CDR3: CASSLVAGGNGYTF; DNA: TGTGCCAGCAGCTTGGTAGCGGGGGGCAATGGCTACACCTTC
J: TRBJ2-1; size: -; D: -; V: TRBV4-3; CDR3: CASSQNRVPGEQFF; DNA: TGCGCCAGCAGCCAAAACAGGGTCCCCGGTGAGCAGTTCTTC
J: TRBJ1-1; size: once; D: TRBD1; V: TRBV2; CDR3: CASSGDRVNTEAFF; DNA: TGTGCCAGCAGTGGGGACAGGGTGAACACTGAAGCTTTCTTT
J: TRBJ2-1; size: -; D: TRBD2; V: TRBV28; CDR3: CASTSRGGFNEQFF; DNA: TGTGCCAGCACGTCTCGGGGGGGCTTCAATGAGCAGTTCTTC
J: TRBJ1-2; size: -; D: -; V: TRBV30; CDR3: CAWNGYTF; DNA: TGTGCCTGGAATGGCTACACCTTC
J: TRBJ2-3; size: -; D: -; V: TRBV11-2; CDR3: CASSLGYDSGADTQYF; DNA: TGTGCCAGCAGCTTAGGATACGATAGTGGAGCAGATACGCAGTATTTT
J: TRBJ1-2; size: -; D: -; V: TRBV14; CDR3: CASSQVAAAGYTF; DNA: TGTGCCAGCAGCCAAGTAGCGGCAGCTGGCTACACCTTC
J: TRBJ1-1; size: -; D: -; V: TRBV28; CDR3: CASSFGDLRTEAFF; DNA: TGTGCCAGCAGTTTTGGGGATTTGAGGACTGAAGCTTTCTTT
J: TRBJ1-6; size: few; D: -; V: TRBV5-4; CDR3: CASGGAGWGSPLHF; DNA: TGTGCCAGCGGTGGGGCAGGGTGGGGTTCACCCCTCCACTTT
J: TRBJ1-2; size: -; D: -; V: TRBV6-2/TRBV6-3; CDR3: CASSYSNVRGFQLNYGYTF; DNA: TGTGCCAGCAGTTACTCGAACGTCCGGGGTTTCCAACTTAACTATGGCTACACCTTC
J: TRBJ2-7; size: -; D: -; V: TRBV6-1; CDR3: CASSESEGFNEQYF; DNA: TGTGCCAGCAGTGAATCGGAGGGGTTCAACGAGCAGTACTTC
J: TRBJ1-1; size: -; D: TRBD1; V: TRBV29-1; CDR3: CSASRTGPNTEAFF; DNA: TGCAGTGCAAGTCGGACAGGGCCGAACACTGAAGCTTTCTTT
J: TRBJ1-5; size: -; D: -; V: TRBV5-6; CDR3: CASSYTEGRLNQPQHF; DNA: TGTGCCAGCAGCTACACCGAGGGGAGACTCAATCAGCCCCAGCATTTT
J: TRBJ2-7; size: once; D: -; V: TRBV5-6; CDR3: CASSLGPSLYEQYF; DNA: TGTGCCAGCAGCTTAGGTCCGAGTCTCTACGAGCAGTACTTC
J: TRBJ2-1; size: -; D: -; V: TRBV7-9; CDR3: CASSLDDNEQFF; DNA: TGTGCCAGCAGCTTAGATGACAATGAGCAGTTCTTC
J: TRBJ2-7; size: once; D: TRBD1; V: TRBV20-1; CDR3: CSASLWTGGADEQYF; DNA: TGCAGTGCTAGTCTCTGGACAGGGGGCGCGGATGAGCAGTACTTC
J: TRBJ2-7; size: -; D: -; V: TRBV11-3; CDR3: CASSLGTVSYEQYF; DNA: TGTGCCAGCAGCTTGGGGACGGTGTCCTACGAGCAGTACTTC
J: TRBJ1-2; size: -; D: -; V: TRBV12-3/TRBV12-4; CDR3: CASSKGTTGYTF; DNA: TGTGCCAGCAGCAAAGGGACAACAGGCTACACCTTC
J: TRBJ1-1; size: -; D: -; V: TRBV11-1; CDR3: CASSLDPRTGAFF; DNA: TGTGCCAGCAGCTTAGACCCAAGGACGGGAGCTTTCTTT
J: TRBJ2-7; size: -; D: TRBD1; V: TRBV27; CDR3: CASSHPATGGLYEQYF; DNA: TGTGCCAGCAGCCATCCAGCGACAGGGGGTCTTTACGAGCAGTACTTC
J: TRBJ1-5; size: once; D: TRBD1; V: TRBV28; CDR3: CASSLPTGGFQPQHF; DNA: TGTGCCAGCAGCCTTCCTACAGGGGGATTTCAGCCCCAGCATTTT
J: TRBJ2-3; size: -; D: -; V: TRBV30; CDR3: CAWSFTSFTDTQYF; DNA: TGTGCCTGGAGTTTTACTTCCTTCACAGATACGCAGTATTTT
J: TRBJ1-3; size: -; D: -; V: TRBV5-1; CDR3: CASSSQAGVGNTIYF; DNA: TGCGCCAGCAGCTCCCAGGCTGGGGTAGGAAACACCATATATTTT